The rows below give T cell receptor beta chains drawn from one sample of a study of cytomegalovirus exposure and HLA in healthy donors. Profiled with immunoSEQ multiplex PCR; TCRdb holds only in-frame clones, not every one. The sample records 150,000 or so clones, around 80% being singletons. Input material: PBMCs. These receptors originate from a female donor in good health and CMV-seronegative. CDR3s include the opening cysteine and the closing phenylalanine or tryptophan. A D gene is named only where the DNA matches it firmly. A clone size is listed for some rows: how often the clone was seen (once, few, many), or a class if it is expanded.

>-|TRBV12-5|TRBJ2-3|TRBD2
CASGLRLAGTTDTQYF
TGTGCTAGTGGTTTGAGACTAGCGGGGACCACAGATACGCAGTATTTT
>-|TRBV29-1|TRBJ1-1|-
CSVRTAARGAEAFF
TGCAGCGTTCGGACAGCCGCGAGGGGAGCTGAAGCTTTCTTT
>few|TRBV7-2|TRBJ2-6|TRBD1
CASNPGQGLTGANVLTF
TGTGCCAGCAACCCGGGACAGGGTTTAACTGGGGCCAACGTCCTGACTTTC
>-|TRBV7-9|TRBJ2-7|TRBD2
CASSFAGVGEQYF
TGTGCCAGCAGCTTTGCGGGAGTGGGAGAGCAGTACTTC
>-|TRBV10-3|TRBJ2-2|TRBD2
CAISRGLAGELFF
TGTGCCATCAGTCGTGGACTAGCCGGGGAGCTGTTTTTT
>-|TRBV7-8|TRBJ1-2|TRBD1
CASSRSDRGNYGYTF
TGTGCCAGCAGCCGATCGGACAGGGGGAACTATGGCTACACCTTC
>-|TRBV28|TRBJ1-4|TRBD1
CASTTTGENEKLFF
TGTGCCAGCACGACAACAGGGGAGAATGAAAAACTGTTTTTT
>-|TRBV6-6|TRBJ1-6|TRBD1
CASATGGNSPLHF
TGTGCCAGCGCAACAGGGGGCAATTCACCCCTCCACTTT
>-|TRBV5-5|TRBJ2-2|TRBD2
CASSPPGTSVAGELFF
TGTGCCAGCAGCCCACCCGGGACTAGCGTTGCCGGGGAGCTGTTTTTT
>-|TRBV25-1|TRBJ1-4|-
CASSRGGTNEKLFF
TGTGCCAGCAGCAGAGGGGGAACTAATGAAAAACTGTTTTTT
>-|TRBV18|TRBJ2-1|TRBD2
CASSPRAGANNEQFF
TGTGCCAGCTCACCACGAGCGGGGGCCAATAATGAGCAGTTCTTC
>-|TRBV10-3|TRBJ2-5|TRBD1
CAISVRDREETQYF
TGTGCCATCAGTGTCCGGGACAGGGAAGAGACCCAGTACTTC
>-|TRBV6-1|TRBJ2-7|TRBD1
CASRGQGRPYEQYF
TGTGCCAGCAGGGGACAGGGTCGGCCCTACGAGCAGTACTTC
>-|TRBV5-1|TRBJ2-3|-
CASSEGGGRTDTQYF
TGCGCCAGCAGTGAAGGGGGGGGCCGCACAGATACGCAGTATTTT
>-|TRBV11-3|TRBJ2-1|TRBD2
CASSTESGRAYNEQFF
TGTGCCAGCAGCACAGAAAGCGGGAGGGCCTACAATGAGCAGTTCTTC
>-|TRBV30|TRBJ2-1|TRBD2
CAWSLAGELNEQFF
TGTGCCTGGAGCTTAGCGGGAGAACTTAATGAGCAGTTCTTC
>-|TRBV30|TRBJ2-7|-
CAWSVQGSYEQYF
TGTGCCTGGAGTGTACAGGGATCCTACGAGCAGTACTTC
>-|TRBV14|TRBJ2-1|TRBD2
CASSRTSGRNEQFF
TGTGCCAGCAGCAGGACTAGCGGGAGGAATGAGCAGTTCTTC
>-|TRBV2|TRBJ2-3|-
CASSDGYSTDTQYF
TGTGCCAGCAGTGACGGGTATTCCACAGATACGCAGTATTTT
>-|TRBV21-1|TRBJ2-7|-
CASSKKRGRNGQYF
TGTGCCAGCAGCAAAAAAAGGGGGCGGAACGGGCAGTACTTC
>-|TRBV28|TRBJ2-6|TRBD1
CASSLAGTGASGANVLTF
TGTGCCAGCAGTTTAGCCGGGACAGGGGCATCTGGGGCCAACGTCCTGACTTTC
>-|TRBV9|TRBJ1-3|-
CASSVTSGNTIYF
TGTGCCAGCAGCGTCACTTCTGGAAACACCATATATTTT
>-|TRBV10-2|TRBJ1-1|TRBD1
CASTRTGLNTEAFF
TGCGCCAGCACCCGGACAGGGCTGAACACTGAAGCTTTCTTT
>-|TRBV6-5|TRBJ2-7|-
CASSYVSTGHYEQYF
TGTGCCAGCAGTTACGTTAGCACAGGGCACTACGAGCAGTACTTC
>few|TRBV27|TRBJ1-6|TRBD1
CASRAGTGADSPLHF
TGTGCCAGCAGGGCCGGGACAGGGGCTGATTCACCCCTCCACTTT
>few|TRBV19|TRBJ2-1|TRBD2
CASSILLAGGGNEQFF
TGTGCCAGTAGTATTCTCCTCGCGGGAGGGGGAAATGAGCAGTTCTTC
>-|TRBV28|TRBJ1-5|TRBD1
CASSWDRGYSNQPQHF
TGTGCCAGCAGTTGGGACAGGGGCTATAGCAATCAGCCCCAGCATTTT
>few|TRBV2|TRBJ2-7|-
CANGRGAVHEQYF
TGTGCCAACGGTCGGGGGGCAGTACACGAGCAGTACTTC
>-|TRBV29-1|TRBJ1-5|-
CSVSGQNNQPQHF
TGCAGCGTTTCCGGACAGAACAATCAGCCCCAGCATTTT
>-|TRBV11-3|TRBJ2-3|TRBD2
CASSLNSGRADTQYF
TGTGCCAGCAGCCTCAACAGCGGGAGGGCAGATACGCAGTATTTT
>-|TRBV30|TRBJ1-2|TRBD1
CAWSVLTGVPVRYTF
TGTGCCTGGAGTGTTTTGACAGGGGTACCGGTTCGGTACACCTTC
>-|TRBV7-2|TRBJ2-1|-
CASSFQGGILGQFF
TGTGCCAGCAGCTTCCAGGGGGGAATCCTGGGGCAGTTCTTC
>-|TRBV28|TRBJ2-7|TRBD2
CASSQGLAGMKYSYEQYF
TGTGCCAGCAGCCAGGGACTAGCGGGGATGAAATACTCCTACGAGCAGTACTTC
>-|TRBV27|TRBJ2-7|TRBD1
CASSSGQGTYHEQYF
TGTGCCAGCAGTTCGGGACAGGGAACTTACCACGAGCAGTACTTC
>-|TRBV6-1|TRBJ2-1|TRBD2
CASSSSGSYNEQFF
TGTGCCAGCAGTAGTAGCGGGAGCTACAATGAGCAGTTCTTC